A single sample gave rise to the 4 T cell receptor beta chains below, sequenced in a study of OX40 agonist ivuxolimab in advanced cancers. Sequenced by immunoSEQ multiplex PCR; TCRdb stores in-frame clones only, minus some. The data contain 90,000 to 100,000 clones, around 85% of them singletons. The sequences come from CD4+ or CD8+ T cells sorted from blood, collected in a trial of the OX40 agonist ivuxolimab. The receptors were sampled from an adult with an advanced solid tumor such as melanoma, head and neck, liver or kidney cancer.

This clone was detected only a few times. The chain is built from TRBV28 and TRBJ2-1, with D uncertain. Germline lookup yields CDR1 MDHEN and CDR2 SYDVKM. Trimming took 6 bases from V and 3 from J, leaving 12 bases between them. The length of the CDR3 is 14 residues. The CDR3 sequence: CASRDSSIYNEQFF. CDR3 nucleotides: TGTGCCAGCAGAGACTCTAGTATCTACAATGAGCAGTTCTTC. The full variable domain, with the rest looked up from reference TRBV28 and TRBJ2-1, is DVKVTQSSRYLVKRTGEKVFLECVQDMDHENMFWYRQDPGLGLRLIYFSYDVKMKEKGDIPEGYSVSREKKERFSLILESASTNQTSMYLCASRDSSIYNEQFFGPGTRLTVL.

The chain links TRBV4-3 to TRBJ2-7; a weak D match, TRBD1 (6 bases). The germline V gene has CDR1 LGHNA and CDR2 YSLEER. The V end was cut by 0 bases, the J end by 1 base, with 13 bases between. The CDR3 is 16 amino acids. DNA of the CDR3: TGCGCCAGCAGCCAAGAGCAGGGGCCTGGGTCCTACGAGCAGTACTTC. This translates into CASSQEQGPGSYEQYF.

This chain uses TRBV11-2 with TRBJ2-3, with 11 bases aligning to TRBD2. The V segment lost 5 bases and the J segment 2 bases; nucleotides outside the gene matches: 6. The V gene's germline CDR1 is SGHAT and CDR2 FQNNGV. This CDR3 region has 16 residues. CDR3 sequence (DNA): TGTGCCAGCAGCCGTTTAGCGGGAGGGATCACAGATACGCAGTATTTT. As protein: CASSRLAGGITDTQYF.

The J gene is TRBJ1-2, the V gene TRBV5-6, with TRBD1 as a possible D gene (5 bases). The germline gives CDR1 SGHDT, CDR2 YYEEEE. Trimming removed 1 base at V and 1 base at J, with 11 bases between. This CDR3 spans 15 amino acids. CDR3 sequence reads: CASSLYRIINYGYTF. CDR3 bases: TGTGCCAGCAGCTTGTACAGGATAATTAACTATGGCTACACCTTC.